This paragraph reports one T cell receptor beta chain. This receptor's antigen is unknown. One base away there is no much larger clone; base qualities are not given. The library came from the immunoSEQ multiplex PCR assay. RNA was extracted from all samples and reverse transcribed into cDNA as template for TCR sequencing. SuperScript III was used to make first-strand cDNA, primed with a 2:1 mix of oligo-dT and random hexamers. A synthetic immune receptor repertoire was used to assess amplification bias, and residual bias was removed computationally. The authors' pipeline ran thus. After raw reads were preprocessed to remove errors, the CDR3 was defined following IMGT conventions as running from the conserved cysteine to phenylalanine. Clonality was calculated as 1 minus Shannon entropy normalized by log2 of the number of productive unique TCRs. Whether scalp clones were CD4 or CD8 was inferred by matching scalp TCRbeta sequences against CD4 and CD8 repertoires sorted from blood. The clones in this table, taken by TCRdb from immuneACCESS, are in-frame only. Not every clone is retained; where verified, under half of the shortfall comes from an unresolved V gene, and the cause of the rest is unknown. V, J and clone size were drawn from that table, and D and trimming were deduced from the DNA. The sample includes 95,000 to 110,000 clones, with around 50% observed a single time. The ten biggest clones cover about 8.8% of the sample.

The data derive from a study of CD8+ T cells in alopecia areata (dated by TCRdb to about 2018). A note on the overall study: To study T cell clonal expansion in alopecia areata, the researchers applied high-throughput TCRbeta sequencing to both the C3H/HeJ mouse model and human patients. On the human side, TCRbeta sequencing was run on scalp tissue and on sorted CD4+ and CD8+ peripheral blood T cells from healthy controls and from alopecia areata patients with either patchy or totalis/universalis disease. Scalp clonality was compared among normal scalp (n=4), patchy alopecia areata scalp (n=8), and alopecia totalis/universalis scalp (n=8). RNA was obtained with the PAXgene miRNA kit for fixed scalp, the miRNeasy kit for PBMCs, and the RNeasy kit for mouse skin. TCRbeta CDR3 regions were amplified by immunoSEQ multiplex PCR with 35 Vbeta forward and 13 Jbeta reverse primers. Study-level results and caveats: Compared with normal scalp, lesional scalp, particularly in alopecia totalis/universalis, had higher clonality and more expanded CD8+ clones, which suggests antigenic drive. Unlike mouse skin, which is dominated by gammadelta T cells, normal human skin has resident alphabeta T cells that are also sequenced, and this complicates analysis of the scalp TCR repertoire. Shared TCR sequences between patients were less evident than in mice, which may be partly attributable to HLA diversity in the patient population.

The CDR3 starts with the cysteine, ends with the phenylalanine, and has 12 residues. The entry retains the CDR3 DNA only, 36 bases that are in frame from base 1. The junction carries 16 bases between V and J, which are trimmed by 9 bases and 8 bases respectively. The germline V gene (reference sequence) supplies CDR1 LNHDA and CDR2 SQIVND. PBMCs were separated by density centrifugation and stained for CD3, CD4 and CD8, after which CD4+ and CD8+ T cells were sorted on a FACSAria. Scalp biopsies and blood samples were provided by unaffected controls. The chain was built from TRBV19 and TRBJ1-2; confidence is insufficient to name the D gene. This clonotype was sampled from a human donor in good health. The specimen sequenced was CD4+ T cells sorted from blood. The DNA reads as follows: TGTGCCAGCTCAGGACGGAGAGGGGGCTACACCTTC. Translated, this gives CASSGRRGGYTF.